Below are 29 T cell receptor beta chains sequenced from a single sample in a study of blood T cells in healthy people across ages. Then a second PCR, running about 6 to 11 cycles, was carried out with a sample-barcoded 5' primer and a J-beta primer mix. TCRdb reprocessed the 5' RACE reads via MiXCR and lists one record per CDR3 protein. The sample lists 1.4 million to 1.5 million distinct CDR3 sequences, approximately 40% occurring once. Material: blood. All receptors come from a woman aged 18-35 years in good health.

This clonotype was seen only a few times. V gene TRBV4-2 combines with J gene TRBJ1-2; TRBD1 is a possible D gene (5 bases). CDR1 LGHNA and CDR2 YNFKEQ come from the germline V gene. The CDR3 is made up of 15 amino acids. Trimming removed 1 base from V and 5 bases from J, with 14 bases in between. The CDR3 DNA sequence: TGTGCCAGCAGCCAAGCAAGGACACTTCAATATGGCTACACCTTC. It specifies CASSQARTLQYGYTF.

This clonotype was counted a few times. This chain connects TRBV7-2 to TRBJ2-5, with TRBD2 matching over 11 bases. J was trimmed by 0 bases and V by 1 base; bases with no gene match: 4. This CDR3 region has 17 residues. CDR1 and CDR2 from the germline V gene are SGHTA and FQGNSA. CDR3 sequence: CASSLVWTSGYQETQYF. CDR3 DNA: TGTGCCAGCAGCTTAGTTTGGACTAGCGGGTACCAAGAGACCCAGTACTTC.

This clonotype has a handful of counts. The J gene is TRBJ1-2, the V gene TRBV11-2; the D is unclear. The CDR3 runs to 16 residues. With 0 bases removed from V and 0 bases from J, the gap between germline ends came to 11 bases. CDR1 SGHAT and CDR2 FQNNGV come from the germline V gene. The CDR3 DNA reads TGTGCCAGCAGCTTAGATGAGAGTCAGACTAACTATGGCTACACCTTC. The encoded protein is CASSLDESQTNYGYTF.

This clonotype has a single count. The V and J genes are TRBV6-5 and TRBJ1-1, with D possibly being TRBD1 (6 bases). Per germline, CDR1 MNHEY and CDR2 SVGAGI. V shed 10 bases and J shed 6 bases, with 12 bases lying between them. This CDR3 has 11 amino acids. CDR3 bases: TGTGCCACCGCGGACAGCGCTGAAGCTTTCTTT. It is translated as CATADSAEAFF.

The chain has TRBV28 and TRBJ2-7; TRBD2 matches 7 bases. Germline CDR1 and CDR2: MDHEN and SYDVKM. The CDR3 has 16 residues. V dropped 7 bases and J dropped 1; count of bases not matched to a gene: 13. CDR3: CASTAPGRDWSYEQYF. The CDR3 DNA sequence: TGTGCCAGCACTGCGCCGGGGAGGGATTGGTCCTACGAGCAGTACTTC.

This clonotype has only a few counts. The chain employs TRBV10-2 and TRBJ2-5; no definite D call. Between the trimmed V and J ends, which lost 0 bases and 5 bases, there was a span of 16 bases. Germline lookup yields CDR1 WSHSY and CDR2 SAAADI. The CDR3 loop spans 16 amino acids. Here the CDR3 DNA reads TGCGCCAGCAGTGAGTCCCCAGGACGGGCTGGGGAGACCCAGTACTTC. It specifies CASSESPGRAGETQYF.

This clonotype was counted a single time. The CDR3 DNA reads TGCAGTGCTAGTTGGCCGGGACTGTTGCGAGAGACCCAGTACTTC. This translates into CSASWPGLLRETQYF. The chain employs TRBV20-1 and TRBJ2-5; D possibly corresponds to TRBD2 (6 bases). V was pared by 3 bases and J by 4 bases, with 18 bases between. This CDR3 is built from 15 residues. Germline V gene data show CDR1 as DFQATT and CDR2 as SNEGSKA (reference sequence).

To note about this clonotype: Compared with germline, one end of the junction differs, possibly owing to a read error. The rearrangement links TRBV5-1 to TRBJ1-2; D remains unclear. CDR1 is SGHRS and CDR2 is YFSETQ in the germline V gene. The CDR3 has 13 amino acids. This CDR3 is CASSLDITYDYTF. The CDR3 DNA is TGCGCCAGCAGCTTGGACATAACCTATGACTACACCTTC.

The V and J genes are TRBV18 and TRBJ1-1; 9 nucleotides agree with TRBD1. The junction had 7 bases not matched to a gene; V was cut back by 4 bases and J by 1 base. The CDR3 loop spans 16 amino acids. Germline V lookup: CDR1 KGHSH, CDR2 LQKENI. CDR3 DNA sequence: TGTGCCAGCTCACTCCAATCGACAGGGGGGAACACTGAAGCTTTCTTT. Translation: CASSLQSTGGNTEAFF. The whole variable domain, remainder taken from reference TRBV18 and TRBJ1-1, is NAGVMQNPRHLVRRRGQEARLRCSPMKGHSHVYWYRQLPEEGLKFMVYLQKENIIDESGMPKERFSAEFPKEGPSILRIQQVVRGDSAAYFCASSLQSTGGNTEAFFGQGTRLTVV.

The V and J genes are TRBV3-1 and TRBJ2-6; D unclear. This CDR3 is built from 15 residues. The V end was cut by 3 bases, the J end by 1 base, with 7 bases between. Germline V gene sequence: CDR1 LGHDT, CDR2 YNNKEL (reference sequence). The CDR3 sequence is CASSHPGSGANVLTF. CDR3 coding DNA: TGTGCCAGCAGCCACCCGGGTTCTGGGGCCAACGTCCTGACTTTC.

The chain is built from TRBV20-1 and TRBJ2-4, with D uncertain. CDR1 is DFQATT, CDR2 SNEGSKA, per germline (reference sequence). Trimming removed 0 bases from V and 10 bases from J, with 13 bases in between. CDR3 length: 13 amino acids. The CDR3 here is CSAREAYRVIQYF. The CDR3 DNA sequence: TGCAGTGCTAGAGAGGCCTATAGAGTTATTCAGTACTTC.

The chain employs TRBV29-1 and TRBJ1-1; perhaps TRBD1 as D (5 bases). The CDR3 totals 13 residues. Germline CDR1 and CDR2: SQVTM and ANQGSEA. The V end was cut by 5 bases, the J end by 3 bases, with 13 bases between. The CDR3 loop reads CSVSAGPDTEAFF. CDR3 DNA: TGCAGCGTTAGTGCGGGACCAGACACTGAAGCTTTCTTT.

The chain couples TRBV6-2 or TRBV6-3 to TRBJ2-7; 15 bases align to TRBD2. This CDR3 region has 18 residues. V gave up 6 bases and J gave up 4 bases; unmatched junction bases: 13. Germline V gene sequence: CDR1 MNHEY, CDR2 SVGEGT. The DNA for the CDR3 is TGTGCCAGCAGGTCGGGACTAGCGGGGGGCCTGGAGTTGTACGAGCAGTACTTC. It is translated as CASRSGLAGGLELYEQYF.

Here the CDR3 reads CASSLSPVNTEAFF. CDR3 bases: TGCGCCAGCAGCTTGAGTCCGGTGAACACTGAAGCTTTCTTT. The chain links TRBV5-1 to TRBJ1-1, with unresolved D. Germline CDR1 reads SGHRS; CDR2 reads YFSETQ. This CDR3 is built from 14 residues. Trimming pared 1 base from V and 0 bases from J, leaving 7 bases between.

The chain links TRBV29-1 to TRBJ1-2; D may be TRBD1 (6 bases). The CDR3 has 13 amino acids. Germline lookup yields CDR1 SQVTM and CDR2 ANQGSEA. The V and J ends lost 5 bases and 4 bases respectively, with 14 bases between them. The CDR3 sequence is CSVRGTGFYGYTF. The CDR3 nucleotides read TGCAGCGTTAGGGGGACGGGTTTCTATGGCTACACCTTC.

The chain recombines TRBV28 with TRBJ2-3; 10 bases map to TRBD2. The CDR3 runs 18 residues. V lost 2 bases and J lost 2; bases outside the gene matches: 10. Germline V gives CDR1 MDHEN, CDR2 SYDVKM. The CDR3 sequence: CASSLLTTAGGYTDTQYF. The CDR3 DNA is TGTGCCAGCAGTTTACTCACCACAGCGGGGGGGTACACAGATACGCAGTATTTT.

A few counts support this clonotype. CDR3 in amino acids: CASSLGTSGTSSYNEQFF. Here the CDR3 DNA reads TGCGCCAGCAGCTTGGGGACTAGCGGGACTAGCTCCTACAATGAGCAGTTCTTC. V and J are TRBV5-1 and TRBJ2-1, with 12 bases that match TRBD2. In germline, CDR1 is SGHRS, CDR2 YFSETQ. The CDR3 spans 18 residues. The trim removed 0 bases at V and 0 bases at J, leaving 4 bases unmatched.

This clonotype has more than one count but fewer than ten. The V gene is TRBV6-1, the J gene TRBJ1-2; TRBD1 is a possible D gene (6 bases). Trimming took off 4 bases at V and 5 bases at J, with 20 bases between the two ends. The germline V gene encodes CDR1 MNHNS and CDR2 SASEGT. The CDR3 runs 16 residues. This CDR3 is CASSAQEGTSGYGYTF. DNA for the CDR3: TGTGCCAGCAGTGCCCAGGAGGGGACAAGTGGATATGGCTACACCTTC.

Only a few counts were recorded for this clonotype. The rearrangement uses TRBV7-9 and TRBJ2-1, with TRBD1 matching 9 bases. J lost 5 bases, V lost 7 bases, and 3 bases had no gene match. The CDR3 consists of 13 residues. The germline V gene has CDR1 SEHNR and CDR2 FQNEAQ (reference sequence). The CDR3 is CASTWTGDNEQFF. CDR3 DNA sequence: TGTGCCAGCACCTGGACAGGGGACAATGAGCAGTTCTTC.

In DNA form, the CDR3 reads TGTGCCAGCAGCCCGTACCGACAGAGCTCCTACAATGAGCAGTTCTTC. Translation gives CASSPYRQSSYNEQFF. The chain employs TRBV11-2 and TRBJ2-1; possible D gene TRBD1, 5 bases. CDR3 size: 16 residues. Trimming cost V 5 bases and J 0 bases, with 14 bases left between them. Germline V lookup: CDR1 SGHAT, CDR2 FQNNGV.

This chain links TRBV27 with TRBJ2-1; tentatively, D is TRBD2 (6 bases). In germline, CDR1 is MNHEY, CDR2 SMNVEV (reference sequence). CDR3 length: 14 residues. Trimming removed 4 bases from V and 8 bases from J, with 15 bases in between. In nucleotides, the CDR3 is TGTGCCAGCAGTTCGGTAGGAGGGGCTCATGAGCAGTTCTTC. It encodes CASSSVGGAHEQFF.

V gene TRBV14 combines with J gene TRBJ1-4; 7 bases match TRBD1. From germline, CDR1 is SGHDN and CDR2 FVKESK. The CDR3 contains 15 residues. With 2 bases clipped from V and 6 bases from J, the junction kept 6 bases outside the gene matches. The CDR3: CASSQPGQVDEKLFF. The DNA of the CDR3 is TGTGCCAGCAGCCAACCCGGACAGGTTGATGAAAAACTGTTTTTT.

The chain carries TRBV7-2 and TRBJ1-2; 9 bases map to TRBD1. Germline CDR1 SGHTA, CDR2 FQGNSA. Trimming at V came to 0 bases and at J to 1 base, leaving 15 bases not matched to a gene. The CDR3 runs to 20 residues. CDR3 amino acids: CASSLALWDRDFYLNYGYTF. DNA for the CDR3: TGTGCCAGCAGCTTAGCCTTGTGGGACAGGGACTTCTACCTTAACTATGGCTACACCTTC.

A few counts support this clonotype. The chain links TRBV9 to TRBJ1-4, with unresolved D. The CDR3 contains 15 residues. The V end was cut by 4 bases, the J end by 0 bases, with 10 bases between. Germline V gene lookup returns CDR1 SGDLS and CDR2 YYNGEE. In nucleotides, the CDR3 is TGTGCCAGCAGCCGGCAGGCAGCAACTAATGAAAAACTGTTTTTT. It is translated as CASSRQAATNEKLFF.

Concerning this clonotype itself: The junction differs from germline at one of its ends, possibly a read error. The CDR3 sequence is CAGSYSLSSDSSYNEQFF. CDR3 in DNA: TGTGCCGGCAGTTACTCTTTGAGCTCGGACAGCTCCTACAATGAGCAGTTCTTC. This chain links TRBV6-2 or TRBV6-3 with TRBJ2-1; D possibly corresponds to TRBD1 (6 bases). CDR1 is MNHEY, CDR2 SVGEGT, per germline. This CDR3 region has 18 residues.

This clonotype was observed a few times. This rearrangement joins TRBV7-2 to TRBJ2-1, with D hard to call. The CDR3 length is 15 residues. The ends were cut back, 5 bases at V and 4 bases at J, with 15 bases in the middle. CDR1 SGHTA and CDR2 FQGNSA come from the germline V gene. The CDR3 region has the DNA TGTGCCAGCAGCCCCCGGACCACCACATACAATGAGCAGTTCTTC. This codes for CASSPRTTTYNEQFF. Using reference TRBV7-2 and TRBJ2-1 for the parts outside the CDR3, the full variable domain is GAGVSQSPSNKVTEKGKDVELRCDPISGHTALYWYRQSLGQGLEFLIYFQGNSAPDKSGLPSDRFSAERTGGSVSTLTIQRTQQEDSAVYLCASSPRTTTYNEQFFGPGTRLTVL.

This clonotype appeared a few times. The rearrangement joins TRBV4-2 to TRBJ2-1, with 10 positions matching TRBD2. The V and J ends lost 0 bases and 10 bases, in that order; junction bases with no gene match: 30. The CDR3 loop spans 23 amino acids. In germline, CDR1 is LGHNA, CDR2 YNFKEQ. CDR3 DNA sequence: TGTGCCAGCAGCCAAGAGCCGTGGGAAAGCGGGAGGGCTCTCCAACTTCGGCCCGGGGAGCAGTTCTTC. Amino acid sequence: CASSQEPWESGRALQLRPGEQFF.

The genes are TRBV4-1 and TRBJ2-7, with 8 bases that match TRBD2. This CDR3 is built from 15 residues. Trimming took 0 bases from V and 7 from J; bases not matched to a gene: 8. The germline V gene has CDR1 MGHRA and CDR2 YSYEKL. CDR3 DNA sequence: TGCGCCAGCAGCCAAGAAGCGGGAGATCACAATGAGCAGTACTTC. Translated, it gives CASSQEAGDHNEQYF.

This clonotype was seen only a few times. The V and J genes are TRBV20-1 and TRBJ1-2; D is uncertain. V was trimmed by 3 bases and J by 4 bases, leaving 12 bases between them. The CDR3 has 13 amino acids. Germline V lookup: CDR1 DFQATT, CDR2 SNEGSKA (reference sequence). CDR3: CSARRDLGYGYTF. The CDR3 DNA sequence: TGCAGTGCTAGGCGCGATTTAGGCTATGGCTACACCTTC.